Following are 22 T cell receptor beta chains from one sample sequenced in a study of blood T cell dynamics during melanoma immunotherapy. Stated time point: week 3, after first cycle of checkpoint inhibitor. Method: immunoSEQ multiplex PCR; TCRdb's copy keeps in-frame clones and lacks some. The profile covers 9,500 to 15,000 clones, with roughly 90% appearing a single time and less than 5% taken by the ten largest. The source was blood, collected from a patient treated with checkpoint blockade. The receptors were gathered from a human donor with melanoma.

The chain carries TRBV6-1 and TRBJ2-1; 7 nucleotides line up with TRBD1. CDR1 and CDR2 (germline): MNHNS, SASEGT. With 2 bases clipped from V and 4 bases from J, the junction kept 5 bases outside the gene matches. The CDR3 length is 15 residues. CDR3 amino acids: CASSETSTGYNEQFF. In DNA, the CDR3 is TGTGCCAGCAGTGAAACCTCGACAGGGTACAATGAGCAGTTCTTC.

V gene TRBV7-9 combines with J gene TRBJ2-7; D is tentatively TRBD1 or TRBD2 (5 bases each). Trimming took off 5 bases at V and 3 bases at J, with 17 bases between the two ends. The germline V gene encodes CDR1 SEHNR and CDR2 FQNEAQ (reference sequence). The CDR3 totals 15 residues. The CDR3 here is CASSRGEVLSYEQYF. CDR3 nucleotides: TGTGCCAGCAGCAGAGGGGAAGTCCTCAGCTACGAGCAGTACTTC.

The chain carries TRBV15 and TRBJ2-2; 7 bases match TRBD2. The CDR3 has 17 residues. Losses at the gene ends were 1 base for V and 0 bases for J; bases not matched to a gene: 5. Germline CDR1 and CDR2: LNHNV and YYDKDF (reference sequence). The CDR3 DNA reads TGTGCCACCAGCAGAGGGGCTAGCGGTTCGAACACCGGGGAGCTGTTTTTT. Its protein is CATSRGASGSNTGELFF.

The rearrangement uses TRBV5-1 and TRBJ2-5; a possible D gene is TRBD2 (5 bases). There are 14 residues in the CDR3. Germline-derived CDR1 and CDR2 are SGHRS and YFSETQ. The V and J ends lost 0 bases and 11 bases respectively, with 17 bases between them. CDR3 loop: CASSLDGGFEEQYF. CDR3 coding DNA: TGCGCCAGCAGCTTGGATGGCGGGTTCGAGGAGCAGTACTTC. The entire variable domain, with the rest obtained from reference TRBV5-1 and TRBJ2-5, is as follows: KAGVTQTPRYLIKTRGQQVTLSCSPISGHRSVSWYQQTPGQGLQFLFEYFSETQRNKGNFPGRFSGRQFSNSRSEMNVSTLELGDSALYLCASSLDGGFEEQYFGPGTRLLVL.

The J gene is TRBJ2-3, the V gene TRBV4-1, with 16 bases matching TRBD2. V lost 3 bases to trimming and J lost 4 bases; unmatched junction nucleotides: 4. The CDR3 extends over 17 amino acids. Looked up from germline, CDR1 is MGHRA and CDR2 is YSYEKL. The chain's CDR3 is CASSHPGLAGGADTQYF. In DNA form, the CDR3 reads TGCGCCAGCAGCCACCCGGGACTAGCGGGGGGGGCAGATACGCAGTATTTT.

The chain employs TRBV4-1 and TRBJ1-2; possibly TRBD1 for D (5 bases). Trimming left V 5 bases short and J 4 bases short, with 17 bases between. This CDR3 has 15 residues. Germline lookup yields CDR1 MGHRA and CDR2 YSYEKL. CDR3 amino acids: CASSAQPGDAYGYTF. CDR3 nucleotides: TGCGCCAGCAGCGCTCAGCCGGGGGACGCCTATGGCTACACCTTC.

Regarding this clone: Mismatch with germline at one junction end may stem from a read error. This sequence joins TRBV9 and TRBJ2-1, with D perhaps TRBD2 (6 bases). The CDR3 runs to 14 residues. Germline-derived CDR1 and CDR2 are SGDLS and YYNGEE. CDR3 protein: CASSVAPAGPSVLF. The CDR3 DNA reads TGTGCCAGCAGCGTAGCTCCCGCGGGGCCTTCAGTACTCTTC.

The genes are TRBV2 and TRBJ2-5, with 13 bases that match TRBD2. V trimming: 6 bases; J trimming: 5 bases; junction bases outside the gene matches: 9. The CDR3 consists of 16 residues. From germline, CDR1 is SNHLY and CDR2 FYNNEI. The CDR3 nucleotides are TGTGCCAGCAGCGGCCTACTAGCGGGGGGGCCGGAGACCCAGTACTTC. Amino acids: CASSGLLAGGPETQYF.

The CDR3 nucleotides are TGTGTCAGCGGGGCAGATACGCAGTATTTT. The encoded protein is CVSGADTQYF. The chain recombines TRBV10-3 with TRBJ2-3; the match to TRBD2 covers 7 bases. The CDR3 runs 10 residues. Per germline, CDR1 ENHRY and CDR2 SYGVKD.

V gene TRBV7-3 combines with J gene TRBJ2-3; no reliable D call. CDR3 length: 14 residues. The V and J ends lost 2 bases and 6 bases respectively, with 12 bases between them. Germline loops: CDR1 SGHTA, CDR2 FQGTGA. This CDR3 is CASSLDGRGDTQYF. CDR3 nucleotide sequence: TGTGCCAGCAGCTTAGATGGACGCGGTGATACGCAGTATTTT.

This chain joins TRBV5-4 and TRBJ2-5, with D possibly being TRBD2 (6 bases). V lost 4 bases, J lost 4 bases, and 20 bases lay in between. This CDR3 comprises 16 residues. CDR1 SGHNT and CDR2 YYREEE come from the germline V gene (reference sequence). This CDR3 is CASSGGSGKTAETQYF. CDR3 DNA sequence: TGTGCCAGCAGCGGGGGGTCGGGTAAAACGGCAGAGACCCAGTACTTC.

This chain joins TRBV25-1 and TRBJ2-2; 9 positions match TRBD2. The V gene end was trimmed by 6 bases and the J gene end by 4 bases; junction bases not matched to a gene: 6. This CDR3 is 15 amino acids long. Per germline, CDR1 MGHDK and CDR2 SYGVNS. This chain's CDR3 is CASRGGLASTGELFF. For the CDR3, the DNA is TGTGCCAGCAGGGGAGGACTAGCGAGCACCGGGGAGCTGTTTTTT.

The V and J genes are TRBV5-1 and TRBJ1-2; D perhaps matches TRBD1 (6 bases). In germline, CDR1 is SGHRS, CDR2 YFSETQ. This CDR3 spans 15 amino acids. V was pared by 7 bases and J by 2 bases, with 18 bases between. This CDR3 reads CASHLGGGENYGYTF. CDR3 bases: TGCGCCAGCCATCTCGGGGGGGGCGAGAACTATGGCTACACCTTC.

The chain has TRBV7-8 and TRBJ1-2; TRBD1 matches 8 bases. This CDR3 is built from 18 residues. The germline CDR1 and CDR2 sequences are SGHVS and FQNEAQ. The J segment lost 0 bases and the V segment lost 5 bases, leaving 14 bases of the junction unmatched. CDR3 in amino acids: CASSTRNRGIRPNYGYTF. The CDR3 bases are TGTGCCAGCAGCACCCGGAACAGGGGGATACGCCCTAACTATGGCTACACCTTC.

The CDR3 region is CASSYGQFAYEQYF. The CDR3 region has the DNA TGTGCCAGCAGTTATGGGCAGTTTGCCTACGAGCAGTACTTC. The V gene is TRBV6-6, the J gene TRBJ2-7; D remains unclear. The CDR3 consists of 14 residues. CDR1 and CDR2 (germline): MNHNY, SVGAGI (reference sequence). V dropped 3 bases and J dropped 2 bases, with 11 bases sitting between them.

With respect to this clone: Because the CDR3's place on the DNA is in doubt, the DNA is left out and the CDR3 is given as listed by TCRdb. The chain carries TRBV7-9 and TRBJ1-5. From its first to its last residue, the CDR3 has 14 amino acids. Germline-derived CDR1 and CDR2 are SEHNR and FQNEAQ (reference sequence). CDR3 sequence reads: CASSFVGPGQPQHF.

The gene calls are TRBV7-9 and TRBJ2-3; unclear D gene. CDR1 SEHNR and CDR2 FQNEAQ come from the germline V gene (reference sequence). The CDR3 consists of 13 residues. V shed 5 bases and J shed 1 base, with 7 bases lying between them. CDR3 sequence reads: CASSPTGTDTQYF. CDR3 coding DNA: TGTGCCAGCAGCCCGACGGGCACAGATACGCAGTATTTT.

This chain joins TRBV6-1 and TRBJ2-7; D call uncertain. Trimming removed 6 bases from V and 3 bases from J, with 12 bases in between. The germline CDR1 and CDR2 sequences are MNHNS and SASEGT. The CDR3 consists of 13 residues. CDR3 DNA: TGTGCCAGCAGAGTAGGAACCCACTACGAGCAGTACTTC. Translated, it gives CASRVGTHYEQYF.

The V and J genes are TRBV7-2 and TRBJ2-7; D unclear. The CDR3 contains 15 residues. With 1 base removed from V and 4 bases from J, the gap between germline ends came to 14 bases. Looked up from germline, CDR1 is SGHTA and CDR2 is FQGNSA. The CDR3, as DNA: TGTGCCAGCAGCTTAGTTCCCCAGGTTGGGTACGAGCAGTACTTC. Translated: CASSLVPQVGYEQYF.

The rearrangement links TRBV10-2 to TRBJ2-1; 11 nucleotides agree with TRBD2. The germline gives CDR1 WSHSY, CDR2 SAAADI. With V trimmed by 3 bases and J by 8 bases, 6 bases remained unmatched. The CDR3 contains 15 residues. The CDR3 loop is CASSDTSGSRYEQFF. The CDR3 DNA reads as TGCGCCAGCAGTGACACTAGCGGGAGTAGGTATGAGCAGTTCTTC.

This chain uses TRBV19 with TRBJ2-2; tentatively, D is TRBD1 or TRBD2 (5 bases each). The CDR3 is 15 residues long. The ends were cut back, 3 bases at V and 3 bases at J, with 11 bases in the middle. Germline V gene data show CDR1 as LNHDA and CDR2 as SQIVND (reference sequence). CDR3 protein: CASSIGTDYTGELFF. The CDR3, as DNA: TGTGCCAGTAGTATCGGGACGGACTACACCGGGGAGCTGTTTTTT. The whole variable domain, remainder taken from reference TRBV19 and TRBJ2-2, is DGGITQSPKYLFRKEGQNVTLSCEQNLNHDAMYWYRQDPGQGLRLIYYSQIVNDFQKGDIAEGYSVSREKKESFPLTVTSAQKNPTAFYLCASSIGTDYTGELFFGEGSRLTVL.

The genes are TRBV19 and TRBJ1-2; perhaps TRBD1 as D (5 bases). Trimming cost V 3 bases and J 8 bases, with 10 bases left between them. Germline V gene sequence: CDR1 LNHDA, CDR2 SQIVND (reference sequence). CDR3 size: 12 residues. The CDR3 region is CASSMVQGGYTF. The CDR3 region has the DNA TGTGCCAGTAGTATGGTCCAGGGCGGCTACACCTTC.